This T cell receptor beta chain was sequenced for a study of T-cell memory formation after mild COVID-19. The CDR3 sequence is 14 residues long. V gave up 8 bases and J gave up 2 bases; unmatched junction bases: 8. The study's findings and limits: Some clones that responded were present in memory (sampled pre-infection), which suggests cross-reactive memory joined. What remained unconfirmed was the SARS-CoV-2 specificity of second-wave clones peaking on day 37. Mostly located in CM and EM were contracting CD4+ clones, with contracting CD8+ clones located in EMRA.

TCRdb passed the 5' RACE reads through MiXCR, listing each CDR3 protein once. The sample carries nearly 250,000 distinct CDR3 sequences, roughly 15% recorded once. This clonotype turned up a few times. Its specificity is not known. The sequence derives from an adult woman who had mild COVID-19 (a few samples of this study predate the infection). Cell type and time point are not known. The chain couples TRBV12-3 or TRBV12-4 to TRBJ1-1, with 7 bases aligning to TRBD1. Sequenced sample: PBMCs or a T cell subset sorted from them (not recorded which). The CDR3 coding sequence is TGTGCCAGCGCCCTAGGGACAGTCAACACTGAAGCTTTCTTT. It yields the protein CASALGTVNTEAFF.